Below, one T cell receptor (beta chain) is given with its context. Its antigen is unidentified. Time point specified: baseline, week 1 (first vaccination visit). Treatment denoted: pre-vaccination baseline after standard-of-care therapy. New astrocytomas of WHO grade 3 or 4 that were IDH1-mutant and ATRX-lost were found in the donors. The record originates from a study of a mutant IDH1 vaccine in newly diagnosed glioma. Study in general: Patients had received radiotherapy, temozolomide, or both previously, most receiving both. Regarding the study as a whole: Vaccine-induced immune responses occurred in roughly 93% of patients. Top peripheral T cell clonotype shifts appeared unrelated to pseudoprogression.

Profiled with immunoSEQ multiplex PCR; TCRdb holds only in-frame clones, not every one. This sample has tens of thousands of clones, with around 82% found just once. Trimming shortened V by 4 bases and J by 1 base, and 9 bases separated the two germline ends. Germline loops: CDR1 SQVTM, CDR2 ANQGSEA. The CDR3 has 13 amino acids. This specimen was PBMCs, taken from a glioma patient treated with radiotherapy, temozolomide or both. The V and J genes are TRBV29-1 and TRBJ2-3; tentative D call: TRBD2 (5 bases). The receptor comes from a woman between 50 and 59 years old with glioma. The CDR3 reads CSVVGAGTDTQYF. CDR3 nucleotide sequence: TGCAGCGTTGTGGGAGCGGGCACAGATACGCAGTATTTT.